This T cell receptor (beta chain) was retrieved from a study of identical twins. Via MiXCR, TCRdb re-called the 5' RACE reads, giving one row per CDR3 protein. This sample yields 500,000 or so distinct CDR3 sequences, of which approximately 14% are seen a single time; about 0.53% belongs to the top ten. Trimming removed 4 bases from V and 8 bases from J, with 9 bases in between. The CDR3 covers 12 residues. Germline CDR1 reads SNHLY; CDR2 reads FYNNEI. This same sample was also part of a study on yellow fever vaccine responses in identical twins.

The sequenced material came from CD4+ T cells sorted from blood. The V call is TRBV2, the J call TRBJ2-1; D gene unclear. The clonotype comes from a woman younger than 35 in good health. DNA for the CDR3: TGTGCCAGCAGTGTAGGTGGGCATGAGCAGTTCTTC. Translation gives CASSVGGHEQFF.